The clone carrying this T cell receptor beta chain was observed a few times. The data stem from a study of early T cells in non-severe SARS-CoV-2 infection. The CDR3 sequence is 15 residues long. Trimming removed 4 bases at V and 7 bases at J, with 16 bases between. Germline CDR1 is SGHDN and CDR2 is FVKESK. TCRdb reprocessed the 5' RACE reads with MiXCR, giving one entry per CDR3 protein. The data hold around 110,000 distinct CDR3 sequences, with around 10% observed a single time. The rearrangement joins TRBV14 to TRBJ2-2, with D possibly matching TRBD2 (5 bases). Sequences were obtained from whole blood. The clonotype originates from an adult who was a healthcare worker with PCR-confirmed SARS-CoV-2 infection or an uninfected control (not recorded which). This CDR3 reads CASSPGAPGSGELFF. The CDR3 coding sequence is TGTGCCAGCAGCCCCGGCGCCCCGGGGAGCGGGGAGCTGTTTTTT.